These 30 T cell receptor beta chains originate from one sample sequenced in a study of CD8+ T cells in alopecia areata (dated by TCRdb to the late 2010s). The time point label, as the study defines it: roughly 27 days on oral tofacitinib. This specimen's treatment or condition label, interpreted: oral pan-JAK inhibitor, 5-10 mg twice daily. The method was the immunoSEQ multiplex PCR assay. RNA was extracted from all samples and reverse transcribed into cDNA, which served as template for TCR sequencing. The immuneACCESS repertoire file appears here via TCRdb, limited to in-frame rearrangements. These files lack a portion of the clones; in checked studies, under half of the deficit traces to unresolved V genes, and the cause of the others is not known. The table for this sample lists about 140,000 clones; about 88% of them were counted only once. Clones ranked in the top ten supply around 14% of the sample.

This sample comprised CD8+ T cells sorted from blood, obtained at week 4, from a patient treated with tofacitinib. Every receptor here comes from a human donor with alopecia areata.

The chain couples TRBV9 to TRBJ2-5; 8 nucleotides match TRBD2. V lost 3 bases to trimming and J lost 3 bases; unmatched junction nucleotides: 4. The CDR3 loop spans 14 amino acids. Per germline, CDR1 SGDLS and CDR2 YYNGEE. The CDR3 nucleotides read TGTGCCAGCAGCGAAAGCGGGAGTGAAGAGACCCAGTACTTC. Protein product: CASSESGSEETQYF. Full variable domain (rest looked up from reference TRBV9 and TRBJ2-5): DSGVTQTPKHLITATGQRVTLRCSPRSGDLSVYWYQQSLDQGLQFLIQYYNGEERAKGNILERFSAQQFPDLHSELNLSSLELGDSALYFCASSESGSEETQYFGPGTRLLVL.

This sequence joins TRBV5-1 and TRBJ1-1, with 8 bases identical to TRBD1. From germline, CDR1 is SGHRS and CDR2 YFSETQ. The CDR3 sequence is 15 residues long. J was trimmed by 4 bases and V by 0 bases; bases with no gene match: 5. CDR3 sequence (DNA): TGCGCCAGCAGCTTGGCCGAGACAGGGGTCACTGAAGCTTTCTTT. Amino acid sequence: CASSLAETGVTEAFF. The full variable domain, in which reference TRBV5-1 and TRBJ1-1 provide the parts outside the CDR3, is KAGVTQTPRYLIKTRGQQVTLSCSPISGHRSVSWYQQTPGQGLQFLFEYFSETQRNKGNFPGRFSGRQFSNSRSEMNVSTLELGDSALYLCASSLAETGVTEAFFGQGTRLTVV.

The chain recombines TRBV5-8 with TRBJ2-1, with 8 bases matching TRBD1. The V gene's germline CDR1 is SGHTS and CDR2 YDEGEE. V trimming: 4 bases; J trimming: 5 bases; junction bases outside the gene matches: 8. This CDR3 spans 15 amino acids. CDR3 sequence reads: CASSVGQGPHNEQFF. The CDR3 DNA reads TGTGCCAGCAGCGTAGGACAGGGCCCCCACAATGAGCAGTTCTTC.

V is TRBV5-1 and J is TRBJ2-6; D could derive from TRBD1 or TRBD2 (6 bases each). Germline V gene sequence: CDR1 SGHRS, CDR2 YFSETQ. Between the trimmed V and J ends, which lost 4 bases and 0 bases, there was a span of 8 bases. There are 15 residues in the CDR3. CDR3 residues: CASSPGASGANVLTF. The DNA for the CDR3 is TGCGCCAGCAGCCCGGGGGCCTCTGGGGCCAACGTCCTGACTTTC.

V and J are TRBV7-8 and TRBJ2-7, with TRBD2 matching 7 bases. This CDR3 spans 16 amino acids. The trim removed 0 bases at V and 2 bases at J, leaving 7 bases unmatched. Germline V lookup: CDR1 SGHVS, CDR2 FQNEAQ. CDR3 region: CASSLARDGGAYEQYF. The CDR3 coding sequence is TGTGCCAGCAGCTTAGCTAGAGATGGGGGGGCCTACGAGCAGTACTTC.

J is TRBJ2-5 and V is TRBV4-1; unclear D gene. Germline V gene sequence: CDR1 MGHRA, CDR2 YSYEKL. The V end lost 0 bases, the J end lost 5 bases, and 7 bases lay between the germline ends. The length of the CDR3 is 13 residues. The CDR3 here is CASSQDSLETQYF. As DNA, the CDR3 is TGCGCCAGCAGCCAAGATAGTTTGGAGACCCAGTACTTC.

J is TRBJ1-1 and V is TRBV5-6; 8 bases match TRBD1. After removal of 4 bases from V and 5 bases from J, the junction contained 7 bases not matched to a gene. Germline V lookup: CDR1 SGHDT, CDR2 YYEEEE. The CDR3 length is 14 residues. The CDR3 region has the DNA TGTGCCAGCAGCAGATCAACAGGGGGTACTGAAGCTTTCTTT. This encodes CASSRSTGGTEAFF.

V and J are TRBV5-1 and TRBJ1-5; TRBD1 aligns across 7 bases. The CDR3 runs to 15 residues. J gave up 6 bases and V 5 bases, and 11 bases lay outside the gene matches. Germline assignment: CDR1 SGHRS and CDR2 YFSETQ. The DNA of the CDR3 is TGCGCCAGCAGTTGGGGAGGGGGCGATTCTCAGCCCCAGCATTTT. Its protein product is CASSWGGGDSQPQHF. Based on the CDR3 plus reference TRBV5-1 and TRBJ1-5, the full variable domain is KAGVTQTPRYLIKTRGQQVTLSCSPISGHRSVSWYQQTPGQGLQFLFEYFSETQRNKGNFPGRFSGRQFSNSRSEMNVSTLELGDSALYLCASSWGGGDSQPQHFGDGTRLSIL.

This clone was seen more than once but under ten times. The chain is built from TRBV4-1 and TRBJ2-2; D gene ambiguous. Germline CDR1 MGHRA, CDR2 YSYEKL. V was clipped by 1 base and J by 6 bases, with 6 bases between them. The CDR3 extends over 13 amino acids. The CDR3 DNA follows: TGCGCCAGCAGCCAAGTCTATGCCGGGGAGCTGTTTTTT. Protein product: CASSQVYAGELFF.

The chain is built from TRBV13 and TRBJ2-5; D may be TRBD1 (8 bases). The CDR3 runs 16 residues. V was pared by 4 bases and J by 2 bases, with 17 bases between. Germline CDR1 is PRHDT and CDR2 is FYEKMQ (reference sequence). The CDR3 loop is CASSSSDRGGQETQYF. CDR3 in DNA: TGTGCCAGCAGCTCTTCTGACAGGGGAGGGCAAGAGACCCAGTACTTC.

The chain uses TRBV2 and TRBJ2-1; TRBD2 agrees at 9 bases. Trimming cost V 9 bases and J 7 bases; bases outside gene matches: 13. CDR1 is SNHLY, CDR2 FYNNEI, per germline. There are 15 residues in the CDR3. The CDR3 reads CASGVAAGGLNEQFF. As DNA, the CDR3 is TGTGCCAGTGGGGTGGCTGCGGGAGGGCTAAATGAGCAGTTCTTC.

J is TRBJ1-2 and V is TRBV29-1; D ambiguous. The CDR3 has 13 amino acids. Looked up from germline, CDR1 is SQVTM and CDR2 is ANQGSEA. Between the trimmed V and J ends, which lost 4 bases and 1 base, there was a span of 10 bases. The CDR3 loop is CSVVSGINYGYTF. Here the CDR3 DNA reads TGCAGCGTTGTTTCCGGGATTAACTATGGCTACACCTTC.

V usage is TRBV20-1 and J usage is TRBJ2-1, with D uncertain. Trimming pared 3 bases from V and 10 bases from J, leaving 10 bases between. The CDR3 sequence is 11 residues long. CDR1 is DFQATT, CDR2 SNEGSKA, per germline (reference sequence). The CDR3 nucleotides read TGCAGTGCTAGTTCTGGTCCCGAGCAGTTCTTC. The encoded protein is CSASSGPEQFF.

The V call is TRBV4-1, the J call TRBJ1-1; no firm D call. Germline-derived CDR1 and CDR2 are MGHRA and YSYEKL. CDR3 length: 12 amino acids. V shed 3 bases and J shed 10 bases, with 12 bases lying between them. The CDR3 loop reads CASSQVSGRAFF. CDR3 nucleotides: TGCGCCAGCAGCCAGGTATCTGGAAGAGCTTTCTTT.

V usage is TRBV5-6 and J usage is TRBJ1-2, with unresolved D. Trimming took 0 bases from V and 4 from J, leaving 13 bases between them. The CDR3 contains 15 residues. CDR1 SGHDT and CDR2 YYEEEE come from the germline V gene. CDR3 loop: CASSLAEANGYGYTF. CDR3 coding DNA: TGTGCCAGCAGCTTGGCGGAGGCCAACGGCTATGGCTACACCTTC.

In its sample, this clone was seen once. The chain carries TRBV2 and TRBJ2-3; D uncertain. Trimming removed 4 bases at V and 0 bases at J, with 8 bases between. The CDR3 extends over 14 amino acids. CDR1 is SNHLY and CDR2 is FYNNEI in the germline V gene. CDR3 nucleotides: TGTGCCAGCAGTGCTTCGACTAGCACAGATACGCAGTATTTT. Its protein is CASSASTSTDTQYF.

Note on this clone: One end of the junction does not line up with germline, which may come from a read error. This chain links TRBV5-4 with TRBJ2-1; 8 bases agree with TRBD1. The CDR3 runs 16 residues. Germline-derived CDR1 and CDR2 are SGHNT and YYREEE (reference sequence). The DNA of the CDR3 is TGTGCCAGCAGCTCGCTGGGGCCAGGGGGCTACTATGAGCAGTTCTTC. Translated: CASSSLGPGGYYEQFF. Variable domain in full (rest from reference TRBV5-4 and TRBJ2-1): ETGVTQSPTHLIKTRGQQVTLRCSSQSGHNTVSWYQQALGQGPQFIFQYYREEENGRGNFPPRFSGLQFPNYSSELNVNALELDDSALYLCASSSLGPGGYYEQFFGPGTRLTVL.

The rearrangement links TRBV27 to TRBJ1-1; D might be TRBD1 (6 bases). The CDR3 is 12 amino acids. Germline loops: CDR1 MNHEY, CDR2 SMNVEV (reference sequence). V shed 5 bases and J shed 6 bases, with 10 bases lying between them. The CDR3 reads CASSPRTAEAFF. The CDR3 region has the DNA TGTGCCAGCAGTCCGAGGACAGCTGAAGCTTTCTTT.

CDR3 amino acids: CATSRTGHTDTQYF. CDR3 coding DNA: TGTGCCACCAGCAGAACAGGGCACACAGATACGCAGTATTTT. The rearrangement joins TRBV15 to TRBJ2-3; maybe TRBD1 (6 bases). Germline lookup yields CDR1 LNHNV and CDR2 YYDKDF (reference sequence). The V and J ends lost 2 bases and 2 bases respectively, with 8 bases between them. The CDR3 contains 14 residues. Full variable domain (rest looked up from reference TRBV15 and TRBJ2-3): DAMVIQNPRYQVTQFGKPVTLSCSQTLNHNVMYWYQQKSSQAPKLLFHYYDKDFNNEADTPDNFQSRRPNTSFCFLDIRSPGLGDTAMYLCATSRTGHTDTQYFGPGTRLTVL.

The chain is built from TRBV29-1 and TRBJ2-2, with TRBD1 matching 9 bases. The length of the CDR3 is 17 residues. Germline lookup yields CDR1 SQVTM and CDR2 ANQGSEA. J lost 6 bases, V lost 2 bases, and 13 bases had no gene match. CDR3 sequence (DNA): TGCAGCGTTGAAATGGGACAGGGCTCTCGGCGAGCCGGGGAGCTGTTTTTT. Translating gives CSVEMGQGSRRAGELFF.

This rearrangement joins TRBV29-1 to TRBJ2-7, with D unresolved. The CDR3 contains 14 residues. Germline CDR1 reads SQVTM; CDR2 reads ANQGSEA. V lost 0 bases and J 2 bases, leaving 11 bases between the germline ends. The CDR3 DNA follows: TGCAGCGTTGAAGATCGGAACAGCCCCTACGAGCAGTACTTC. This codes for CSVEDRNSPYEQYF.

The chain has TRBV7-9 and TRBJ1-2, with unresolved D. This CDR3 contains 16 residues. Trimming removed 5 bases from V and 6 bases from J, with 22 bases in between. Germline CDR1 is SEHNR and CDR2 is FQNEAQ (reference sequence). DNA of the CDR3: TGTGCCAGCAGCCCACCCGCCTCCGGCCTTGGGGATGGCTACACCTTC. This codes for CASSPPASGLGDGYTF.

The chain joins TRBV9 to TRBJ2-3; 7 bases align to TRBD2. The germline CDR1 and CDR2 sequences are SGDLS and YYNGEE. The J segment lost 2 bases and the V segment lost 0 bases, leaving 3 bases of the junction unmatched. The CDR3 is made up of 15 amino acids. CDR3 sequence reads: CASSVGGTTTDTQYF. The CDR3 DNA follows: TGTGCCAGCAGCGTAGGAGGGACTACCACAGATACGCAGTATTTT.

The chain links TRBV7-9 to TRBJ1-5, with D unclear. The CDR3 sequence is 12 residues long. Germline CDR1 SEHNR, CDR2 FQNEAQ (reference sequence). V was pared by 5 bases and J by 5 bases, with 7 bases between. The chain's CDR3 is CASSRSDQPQHF. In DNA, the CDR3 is TGTGCCAGCAGCCGTTCGGATCAGCCCCAGCATTTT.

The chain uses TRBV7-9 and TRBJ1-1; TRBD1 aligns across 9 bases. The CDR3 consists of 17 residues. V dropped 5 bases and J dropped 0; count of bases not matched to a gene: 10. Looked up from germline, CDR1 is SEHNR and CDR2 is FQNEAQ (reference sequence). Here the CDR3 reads CASSGRRDRAVNTEAFF. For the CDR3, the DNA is TGTGCCAGCAGCGGTAGACGGGACAGGGCTGTGAACACTGAAGCTTTCTTT.

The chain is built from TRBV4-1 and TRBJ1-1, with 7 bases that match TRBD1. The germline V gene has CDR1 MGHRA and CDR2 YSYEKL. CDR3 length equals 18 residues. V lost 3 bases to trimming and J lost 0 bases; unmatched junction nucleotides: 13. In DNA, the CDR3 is TGCGCCAGCAGCCAGGGTAGGGGGCCAGCCACATTGAACACTGAAGCTTTCTTT. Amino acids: CASSQGRGPATLNTEAFF.

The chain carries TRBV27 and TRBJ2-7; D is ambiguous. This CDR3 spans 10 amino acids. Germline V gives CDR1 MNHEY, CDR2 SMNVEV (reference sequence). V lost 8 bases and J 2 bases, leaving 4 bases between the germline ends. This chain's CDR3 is CASGTYEQYF. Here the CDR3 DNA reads TGTGCCAGCGGAACCTACGAGCAGTACTTC.

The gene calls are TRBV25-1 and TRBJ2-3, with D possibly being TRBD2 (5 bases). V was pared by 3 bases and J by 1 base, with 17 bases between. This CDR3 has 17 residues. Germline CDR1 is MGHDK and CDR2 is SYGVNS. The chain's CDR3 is CASSDPPGSVRTDTQYF. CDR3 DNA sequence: TGTGCCAGCAGTGACCCCCCTGGTAGCGTCCGCACAGATACGCAGTATTTT.

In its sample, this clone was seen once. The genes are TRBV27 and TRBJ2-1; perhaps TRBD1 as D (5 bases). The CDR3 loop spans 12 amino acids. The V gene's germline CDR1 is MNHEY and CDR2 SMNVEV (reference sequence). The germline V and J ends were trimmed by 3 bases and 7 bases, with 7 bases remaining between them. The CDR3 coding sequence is TGTGCCAGCAGTTTGGGGCCGAATGAGCAGTTCTTC. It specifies CASSLGPNEQFF.

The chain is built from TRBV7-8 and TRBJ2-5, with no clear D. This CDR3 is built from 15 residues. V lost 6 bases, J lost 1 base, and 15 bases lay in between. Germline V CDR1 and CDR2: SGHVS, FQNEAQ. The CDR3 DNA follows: TGTGCCAGCAGACAGCGTCGGGTAGCCCAAGAGACCCAGTACTTC. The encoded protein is CASRQRRVAQETQYF.